This T cell receptor beta chain came from a study of long-term antiretroviral therapy in people with HIV. V was pared by 3 bases and J by 14 bases, with 11 bases of the junction left unmatched. This CDR3 contains 15 residues. At the survey level, the v3.0 immunoSEQ assay was run. The protocol was immunoSEQ multiplex PCR, while the TCRdb copy is restricted to in-frame clones and leaves out a portion. The sample has fewer than 35,000 clones, roughly 79% seen once; the top ten hold 8% to 9%. Concerning this clone: The antigen remains unidentified.

Specimens carried about 1-10 million cryopreserved PBMC before DNA extraction. Study conclusions and caveats: Among HIV repertoires, CDR3 length ranges were narrower than those of controls.

This clonotype originated in a woman in her forties or fifties with HIV. The starting material was unsorted PBMCs, obtained 3.1 years after starting antiretroviral therapy. The rearrangement uses TRBV23-1 and TRBJ1-6, with 9 bases lining up with TRBD1. Being an ORF, TRBV23-1 has a function that is uncertain. The CDR3 sequence: CASSQPGQGFPSLHF. CDR3 bases: TGCGCCAGCAGTCAGCCGGGACAGGGTTTTCCATCCCTCCACTTT.